This is a list of T cell receptor beta chains from one sample in a study of shared clonotypes between healthy human individuals. This table comes from immunoSEQ multiplex PCR, and its TCRdb copy is limited to in-frame clones, with some not included. Of about 2,500,000 clones listed, roughly nine tenths are singletons. The sample taken for sequencing was naive CD4+ T cells sorted from blood. Receptors were obtained from a man in his late teens or twenties in good health. The CDR3 runs from the conserved cysteine through the conserved F or W. D genes are given only for firm matches. The size entry is marked missing in some rows and otherwise reads once, few, many or a size class.

.	TRBD1	TRBV6-4	TRBJ1-5	CASSPETGNQPQHF	TGTGCCAGCAGTCCAGAGACAGGGAACCAGCCCCAGCATTTT
.	.	TRBV6-5	TRBJ2-4	CASSGAGLAKNIQYF	TGTGCCAGCTCCGGAGCAGGGCTAGCCAAAAACATTCAGTACTTC
.	.	TRBV5-4	TRBJ2-5	CASSLAGVGTQYF	TGTGCCAGCAGCTTGGCCGGGGTCGGGACCCAGTACTTC
.	.	TRBV2	TRBJ1-3	CASSEVKVVSGNTIYF	TGTGCCAGCAGTGAAGTGAAGGTTGTCTCTGGAAACACCATATATTTT
.	TRBD2	TRBV2	TRBJ2-1	CASVGLAVSSYNEQFF	TGTGCCAGCGTAGGACTAGCGGTGAGCTCCTACAATGAGCAGTTCTTC
.	.	TRBV19	TRBJ1-5	CASAPSNQPQHF	TGTGCCAGCGCACCTAGCAATCAGCCCCAGCATTTT
.	TRBD2	TRBV25-1	TRBJ2-5	CASSDPIPGLQETQYF	TGTGCCAGCAGTGACCCTATACCGGGACTACAAGAGACCCAGTACTTC
.	.	TRBV30	TRBJ1-3	CAWSRGAAGNTIYF	TGTGCCTGGAGTCGGGGGGCTGCTGGAAACACCATATATTTT
.	.	TRBV28	TRBJ2-7	CASQGASGSYEQYF	TGTGCCAGCCAGGGGGCTAGCGGCTCCTACGAGCAGTACTTC
.	.	TRBV2	TRBJ2-3	CASSEGDTQYF	TGTGCCAGCAGTGAAGGGGATACGCAGTATTTT
.	TRBD2	TRBV7-2	TRBJ2-1	CASSLLSGSGNEQFF	TGTGCCAGCAGCTTATTGAGCGGGAGTGGAAATGAGCAGTTCTTC
once	.	TRBV5-4	TRBJ2-2	CASSLGWFGELFF	TGTGCCAGCAGCTTGGGGTGGTTCGGGGAGCTGTTTTTT
once	TRBD1	TRBV6-5	TRBJ2-5	CASSFRTGWGETQYF	TGTGCCAGCAGTTTTAGGACAGGTTGGGGAGAGACCCAGTACTTC
.	TRBD1	TRBV7-9	TRBJ2-3	CASRPTGGRADTQYF	TGTGCCAGCAGACCTACAGGGGGAAGAGCAGATACGCAGTATTTT
.	.	TRBV19	TRBJ1-2	CASSSDTLPNYGYTF	TGTGCCAGTAGCTCCGACACCCTACCTAACTATGGCTACACCTTC
.	.	TRBV20-1	TRBJ1-1	CSASSDTEAFF	TGCAGTGCTAGTAGCGACACTGAAGCTTTCTTT
once	TRBD2	TRBV5-4	TRBJ2-5	CASSRRLAGVSETQYF	TGTGCCAGCAGCCGCCGACTAGCGGGAGTGTCGGAGACCCAGTACTTC
.	TRBD1	TRBV25-1	TRBJ2-7	CASRPGQGVGEQYF	TGTGCCAGCAGACCGGGACAGGGGGTAGGGGAGCAGTACTTC
.	TRBD1	TRBV11-2	TRBJ1-1	CASSLGQGAGGAFF	TGTGCCAGCAGCCTTGGACAGGGGGCTGGAGGGGCTTTCTTT
once	.	TRBV10-3	TRBJ2-3	CAISESTDTQYF	TGTGCCATCAGTGAGTCAACAGATACGCAGTATTTT
.	.	TRBV30	TRBJ1-2	CAWKGGNGYTF	TGTGCCTGGAAGGGGGGTAATGGCTACACCTTC
.	TRBD2	TRBV4-1	TRBJ2-1	CASSLTSSGAWNEQFF	TGCGCCAGCAGCCTCACCTCCAGCGGGGCCTGGAATGAGCAGTTCTTC
.	.	TRBV15	TRBJ2-7	CATRLGGNSYEQYF	TGTGCCACGAGGCTAGGAGGGAACTCCTACGAGCAGTACTTC
.	TRBD2	TRBV5-8	TRBJ2-1	CASSSGLAGPNEQFF	TGTGCCAGCAGCTCGGGACTAGCGGGGCCCAATGAGCAGTTCTTC
.	.	TRBV5-6	TRBJ2-1	CASRGGGPSSYNEQFF	TGTGCCAGCAGAGGAGGGGGGCCTAGCTCCTACAATGAGCAGTTCTTC
.	TRBD1	TRBV6-5	TRBJ1-6	CASSRDRAYSPLHF	TGTGCCAGCAGTCGGGACAGGGCATACTCACCCCTCCACTTT
.	TRBD2	TRBV4-3	TRBJ2-1	CASSDRTSGRYGEQFF	TGCGCCAGCAGCGACCGGACTAGCGGGAGATATGGTGAGCAGTTCTTC
.	.	TRBV10-2	TRBJ2-7	CASSEIPVTYEQYF	TGCGCCAGCAGTGAAATCCCAGTAACCTACGAGCAGTACTTC
.	.	TRBV11-2	TRBJ1-5	CASSTLGGQPQHF	TGTGCCAGCAGCACCTTAGGAGGTCAGCCCCAGCATTTT
.	.	TRBV20-1	TRBJ2-5	CSGGLIETQYF	TGCAGTGGGGGGTTAATCGAGACCCAGTACTTC
.	.	TRBV5-6	TRBJ2-7	CASSGPQISYEQYF	TGTGCCAGCAGCGGCCCCCAAATCTCCTACGAGCAGTACTTC
.	.	TRBV5-4	TRBJ2-2	CASRGTGGGVGELFF	TGTGCCAGCAGGGGAACGGGCGGGGGCGTCGGGGAGCTGTTTTTT
once	TRBD2	TRBV12-5	TRBJ2-2	CASGLAGLDAGELFF	TGTGCTAGTGGTTTGGCCGGACTAGATGCCGGGGAGCTGTTTTTT
.	.	TRBV28	TRBJ1-6	CASSPGQSSYNSPLHF	TGTGCCAGCAGTCCCGGACAGAGCTCCTATAATTCACCCCTCCACTTT
.	TRBD2	TRBV5-1	TRBJ2-5	CASSRGSGGDQETQYF	TGCGCCAGCAGCCGGGGGAGCGGGGGCGACCAAGAGACCCAGTACTTC
.	.	TRBV7-2	TRBJ1-1	CASSLGVGLSTEAFF	TGTGCCAGCAGCTTAGGTGTGGGGCTGAGCACTGAAGCTTTCTTT
.	.	TRBV18	TRBJ2-3	CASSRQPGATDTQYF	TGTGCCAGCTCACGACAACCGGGAGCCACAGATACGCAGTATTTT
.	.	TRBV5-4	TRBJ2-7	CASSLQSSPSYEQYF	TGTGCCAGCAGCTTGCAATCCAGCCCGTCCTACGAGCAGTACTTC
.	.	TRBV21-1	TRBJ1-5	CASSPPREDRGDQPQHF	TGTGCCAGCAGCCCTCCCCGCGAGGACAGAGGGGACCAGCCCCAGCATTTT
.	TRBD1	TRBV27	TRBJ2-7	CASSLGSRGLNEQYF	TGTGCCAGCAGTTTAGGTAGCAGGGGGCTCAACGAGCAGTACTTC
few	.	TRBV28	TRBJ1-2	CASSLGQNYGYTF	TGTGCCAGCAGTTTGGGGCAGAACTATGGCTACACCTTC
.	.	TRBV5-1	TRBJ1-1	CASSLEGGERTEAFF	TGCGCCAGCAGCTTGGAAGGGGGAGAGAGGACTGAAGCTTTCTTT
once	.	TRBV7-3	TRBJ2-5	CASSLGTQETQYF	TGTGCCAGCAGCTTAGGGACCCAAGAGACCCAGTACTTC
.	.	TRBV11-2	TRBJ1-3	CASSSGLSGNTIYF	TGTGCCAGCAGCTCAGGTCTCTCTGGAAACACCATATATTTT
.	.	TRBV2	TRBJ1-4	CASSVEGPGTNEKLFF	TGTGCCAGCAGTGTAGAGGGGCCGGGGACTAATGAAAAACTGTTTTTT
once	.	TRBV18	TRBJ1-5	CASSRENQPQHF	TGTGCCAGCTCCCGGGAGAATCAGCCCCAGCATTTT